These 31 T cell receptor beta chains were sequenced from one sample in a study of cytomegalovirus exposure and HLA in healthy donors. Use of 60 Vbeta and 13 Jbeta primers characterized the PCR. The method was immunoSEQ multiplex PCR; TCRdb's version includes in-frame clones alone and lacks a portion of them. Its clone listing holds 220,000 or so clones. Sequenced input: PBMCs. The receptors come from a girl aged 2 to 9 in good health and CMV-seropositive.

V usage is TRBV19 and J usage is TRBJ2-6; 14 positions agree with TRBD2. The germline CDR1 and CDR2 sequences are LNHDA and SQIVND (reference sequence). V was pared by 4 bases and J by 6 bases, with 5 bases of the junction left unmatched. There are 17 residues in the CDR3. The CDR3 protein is CASSTPGLAGVANVLTF. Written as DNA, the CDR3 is TGTGCCAGTAGTACGCCGGGACTAGCGGGAGTGGCCAACGTCCTGACTTTC.

The CDR3 DNA follows: TGCGCCAGCAGTACAGGACAGGGGGAGGCAGATACGCAGTATTTT. It encodes CASSTGQGEADTQYF. This chain uses TRBV5-1 with TRBJ2-3, with 10 bases lining up with TRBD1. CDR3 length equals 15 residues. Germline CDR1 is SGHRS and CDR2 is YFSETQ. Germline trimming cut 5 bases from V and 4 bases from J; bases unmatched to any gene: 7.

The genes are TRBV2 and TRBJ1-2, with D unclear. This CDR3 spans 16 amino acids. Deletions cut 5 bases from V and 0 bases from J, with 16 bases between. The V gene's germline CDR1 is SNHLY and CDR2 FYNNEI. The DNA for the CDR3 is TGTGCCAGCAGTCAATGGGCAGTTATTTCTAACTATGGCTACACCTTC. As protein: CASSQWAVISNYGYTF.

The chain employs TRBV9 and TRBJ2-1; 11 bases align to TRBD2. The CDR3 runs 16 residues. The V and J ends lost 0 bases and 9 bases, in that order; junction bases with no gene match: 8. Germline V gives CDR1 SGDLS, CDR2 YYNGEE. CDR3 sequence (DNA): TGTGCCAGCAGCGTAGGCAGTAGCGGGAGGGCGAGTGAGCAGTTCTTC. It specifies CASSVGSSGRASEQFF.

CDR3 region: CASSDTGQGYGYTF. The CDR3 nucleotides read TGTGCCAGCAGCGATACGGGACAGGGCTATGGCTACACCTTC. V is TRBV27 and J is TRBJ1-2; TRBD1 matches 9 bases. V shed 6 bases, J shed 4 bases, and the junction held 6 bases outside the gene matches. CDR3 length equals 14 residues. Germline V CDR1 and CDR2: MNHEY, SMNVEV (reference sequence).

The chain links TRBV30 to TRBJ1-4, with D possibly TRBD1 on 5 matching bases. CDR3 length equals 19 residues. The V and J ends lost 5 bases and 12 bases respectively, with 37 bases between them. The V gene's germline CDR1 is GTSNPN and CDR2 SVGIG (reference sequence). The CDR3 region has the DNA TGTGCCTGGGGTCAACCCGGCCAAAGGCGGGACGCAGGTGTGGGGGAACTGTTTTTT. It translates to CAWGQPGQRRDAGVGELFF.

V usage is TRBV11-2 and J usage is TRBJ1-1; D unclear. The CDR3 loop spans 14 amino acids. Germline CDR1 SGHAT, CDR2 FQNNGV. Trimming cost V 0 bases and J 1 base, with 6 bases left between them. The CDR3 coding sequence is TGTGCCAGCAGCTTAGATCTGGCGAACACTGAAGCTTTCTTT. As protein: CASSLDLANTEAFF. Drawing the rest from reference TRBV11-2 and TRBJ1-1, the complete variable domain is EAGVAQSPRYKIIEKRQSVAFWCNPISGHATLYWYQQILGQGPKLLIQFQNNGVVDDSQLPKDRFSAERLKGVDSTLKIQPAKLEDSAVYLCASSLDLANTEAFFGQGTRLTVV.

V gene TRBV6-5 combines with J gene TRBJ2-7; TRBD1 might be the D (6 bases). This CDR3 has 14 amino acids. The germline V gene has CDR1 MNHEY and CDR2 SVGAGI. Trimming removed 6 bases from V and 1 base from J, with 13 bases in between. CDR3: CASRIHRESYEQYF. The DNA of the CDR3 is TGTGCCAGCAGGATACACAGGGAATCCTACGAGCAGTACTTC.

This chain's CDR3 is CASSLVPLPYEQYF. The CDR3 nucleotides read TGTGCCAGCAGCTTAGTCCCACTACCCTACGAGCAGTACTTC. The V and J genes are TRBV7-2 and TRBJ2-7, with D uncertain. This CDR3 has 14 amino acids. Trimming removed 1 base from V and 2 bases from J, with 9 bases in between. Germline values: CDR1 SGHTA, CDR2 FQGNSA.

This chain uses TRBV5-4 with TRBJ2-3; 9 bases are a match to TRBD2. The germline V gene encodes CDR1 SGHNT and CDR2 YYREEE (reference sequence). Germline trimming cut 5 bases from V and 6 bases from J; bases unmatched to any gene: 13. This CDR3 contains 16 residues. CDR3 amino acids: CASRERGPSGMDTQYF. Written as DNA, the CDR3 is TGTGCCAGCAGGGAACGGGGTCCTAGCGGGATGGATACGCAGTATTTT.

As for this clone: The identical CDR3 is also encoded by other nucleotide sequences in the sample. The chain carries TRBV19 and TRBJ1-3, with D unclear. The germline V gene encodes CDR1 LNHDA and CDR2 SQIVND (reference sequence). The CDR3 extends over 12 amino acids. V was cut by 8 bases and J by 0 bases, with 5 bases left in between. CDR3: CASRGSGNTIYF. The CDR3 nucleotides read TGTGCCAGTCGCGGCTCTGGAAACACCATATATTTT. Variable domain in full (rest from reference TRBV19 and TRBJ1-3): DGGITQSPKYLFRKEGQNVTLSCEQNLNHDAMYWYRQDPGQGLRLIYYSQIVNDFQKGDIAEGYSVSREKKESFPLTVTSAQKNPTAFYLCASRGSGNTIYFGEGSWLTVV.

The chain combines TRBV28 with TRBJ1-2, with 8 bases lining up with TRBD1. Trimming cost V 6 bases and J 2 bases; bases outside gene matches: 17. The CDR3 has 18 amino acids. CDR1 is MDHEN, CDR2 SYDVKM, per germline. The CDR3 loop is CASRTPYITGGNNYGYTF. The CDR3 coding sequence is TGTGCCAGCAGAACTCCCTACATTACAGGGGGAAACAACTATGGCTACACCTTC.

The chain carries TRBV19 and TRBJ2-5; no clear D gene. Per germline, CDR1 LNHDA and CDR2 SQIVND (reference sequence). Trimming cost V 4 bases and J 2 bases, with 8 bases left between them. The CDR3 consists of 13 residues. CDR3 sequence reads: CASSTSSQETQYF. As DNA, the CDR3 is TGTGCCAGTAGTACCTCCAGTCAAGAGACCCAGTACTTC.

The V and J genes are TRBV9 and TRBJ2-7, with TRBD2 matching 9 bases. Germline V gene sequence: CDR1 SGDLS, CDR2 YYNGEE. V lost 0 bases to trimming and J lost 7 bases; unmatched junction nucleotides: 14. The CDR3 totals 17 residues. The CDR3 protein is CASSVDGAGGLIREQYF. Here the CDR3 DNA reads TGTGCCAGCAGCGTAGATGGGGCGGGAGGGCTGATTCGGGAGCAGTACTTC.

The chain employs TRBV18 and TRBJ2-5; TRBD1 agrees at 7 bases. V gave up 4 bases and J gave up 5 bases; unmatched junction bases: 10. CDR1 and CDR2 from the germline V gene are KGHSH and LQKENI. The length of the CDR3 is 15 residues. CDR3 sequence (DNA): TGTGCCAGCTCACTCTACAGGGGCCTGGGGGAGACCCAGTACTTC. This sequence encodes CASSLYRGLGETQYF.

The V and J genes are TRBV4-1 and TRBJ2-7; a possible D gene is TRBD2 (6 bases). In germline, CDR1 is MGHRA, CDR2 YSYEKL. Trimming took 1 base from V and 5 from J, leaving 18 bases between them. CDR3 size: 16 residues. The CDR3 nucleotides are TGCGCCAGCAGCCAAGTCCGAGGGACGGGAGTGGACGAGCAGTACTTC. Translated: CASSQVRGTGVDEQYF.

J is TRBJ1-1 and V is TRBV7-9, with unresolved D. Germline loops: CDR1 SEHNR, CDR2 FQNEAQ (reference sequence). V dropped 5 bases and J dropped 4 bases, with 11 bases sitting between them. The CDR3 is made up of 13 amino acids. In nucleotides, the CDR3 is TGTGCCAGCAGCCTCATCGGGGTCACTGAAGCTTTCTTT. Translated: CASSLIGVTEAFF.

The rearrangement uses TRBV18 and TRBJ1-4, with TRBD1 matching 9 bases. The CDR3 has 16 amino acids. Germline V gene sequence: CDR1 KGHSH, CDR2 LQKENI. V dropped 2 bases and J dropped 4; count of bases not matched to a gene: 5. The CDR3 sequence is CASSPRTGENNEKLFF. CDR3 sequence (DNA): TGTGCCAGCTCACCAAGGACAGGGGAGAATAATGAAAAACTGTTTTTT.

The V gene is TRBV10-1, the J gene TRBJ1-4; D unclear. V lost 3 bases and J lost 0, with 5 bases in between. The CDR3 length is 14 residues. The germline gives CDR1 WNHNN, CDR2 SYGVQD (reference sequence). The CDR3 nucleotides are TGCGCCAGCAGTGAAATCGCAACTAATGAAAAACTGTTTTTT. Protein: CASSEIATNEKLFF.

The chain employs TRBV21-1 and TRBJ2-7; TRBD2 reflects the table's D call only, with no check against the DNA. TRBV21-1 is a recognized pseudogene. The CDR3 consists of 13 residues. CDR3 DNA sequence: TGTGCCAGCAGCGGACTAGCCCACTACGAGCAGTACTTC. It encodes CASSGLAHYEQYF.

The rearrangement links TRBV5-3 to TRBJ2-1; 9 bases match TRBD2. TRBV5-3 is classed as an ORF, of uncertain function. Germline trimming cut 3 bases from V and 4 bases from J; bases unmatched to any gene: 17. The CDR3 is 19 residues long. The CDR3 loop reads CARSSAGGRATVLYNEQFF. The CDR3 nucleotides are TGTGCCAGAAGCTCGGCGGGAGGGCGGGCCACGGTATTGTACAATGAGCAGTTCTTC.

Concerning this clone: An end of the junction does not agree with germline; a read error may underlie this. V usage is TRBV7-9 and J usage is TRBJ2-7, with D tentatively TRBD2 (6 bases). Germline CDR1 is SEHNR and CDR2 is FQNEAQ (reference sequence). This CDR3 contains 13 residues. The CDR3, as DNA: TGTGCCAGCAGCTTAGAATTGCGGGACGAACAGTACTTC. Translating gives CASSLELRDEQYF.

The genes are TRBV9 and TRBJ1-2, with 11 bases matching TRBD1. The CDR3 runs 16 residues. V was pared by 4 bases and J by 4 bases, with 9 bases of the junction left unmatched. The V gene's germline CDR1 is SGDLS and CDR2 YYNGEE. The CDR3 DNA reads TGTGCCAGCAGCTCAGCCGGGACAGGGGGAGGCTATGGCTACACCTTC. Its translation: CASSSAGTGGGYGYTF.

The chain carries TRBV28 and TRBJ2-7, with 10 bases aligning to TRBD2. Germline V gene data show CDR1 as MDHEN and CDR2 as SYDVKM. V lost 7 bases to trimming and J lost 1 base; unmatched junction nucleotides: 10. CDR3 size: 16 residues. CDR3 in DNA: TGTGCCAGCAAGAGAACGGGACTAGCGACGTCCTACGAGCAGTACTTC. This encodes CASKRTGLATSYEQYF.

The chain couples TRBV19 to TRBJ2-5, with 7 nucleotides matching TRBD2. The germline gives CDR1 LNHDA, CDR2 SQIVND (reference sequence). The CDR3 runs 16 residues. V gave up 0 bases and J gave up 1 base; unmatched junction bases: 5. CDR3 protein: CASSIDAGRIQETQYF. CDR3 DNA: TGTGCCAGTAGTATAGATGCCGGGAGGATCCAAGAGACCCAGTACTTC. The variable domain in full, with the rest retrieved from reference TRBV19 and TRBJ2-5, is DGGITQSPKYLFRKEGQNVTLSCEQNLNHDAMYWYRQDPGQGLRLIYYSQIVNDFQKGDIAEGYSVSREKKESFPLTVTSAQKNPTAFYLCASSIDAGRIQETQYFGPGTRLLVL.

The CDR3 loop reads CASSLEGREFKLFF. CDR3 bases: TGTGCCAGCAGTTTGGAGGGCCGAGAATTCAAACTGTTTTTT. The gene calls are TRBV6-1 and TRBJ1-4, with D uncertain. The CDR3 has 14 residues. The ends were cut back, 5 bases at V and 11 bases at J, with 18 bases in the middle. In germline, CDR1 is MNHNS, CDR2 SASEGT.

The CDR3 here is CASSPRTSPGNEQFF. CDR3 nucleotide sequence: TGTGCCAGCAGCCCCAGGACTAGCCCCGGCAATGAGCAGTTCTTC. This rearrangement joins TRBV7-3 to TRBJ2-1, with 8 bases lining up with TRBD2. V dropped 5 bases and J dropped 6; count of bases not matched to a gene: 9. The CDR3 length is 15 residues. Germline V gene lookup returns CDR1 SGHTA and CDR2 FQGTGA.

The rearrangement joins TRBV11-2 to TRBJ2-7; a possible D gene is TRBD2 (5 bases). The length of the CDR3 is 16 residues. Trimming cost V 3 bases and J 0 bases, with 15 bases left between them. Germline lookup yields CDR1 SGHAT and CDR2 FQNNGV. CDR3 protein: CASSFDRTPSSYEQYF. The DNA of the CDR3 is TGTGCCAGCAGCTTCGACCGGACTCCGAGCTCCTACGAGCAGTACTTC.

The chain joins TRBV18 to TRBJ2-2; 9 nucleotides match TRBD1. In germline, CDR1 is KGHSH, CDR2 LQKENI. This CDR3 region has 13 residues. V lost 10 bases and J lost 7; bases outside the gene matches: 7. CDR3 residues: CATTGGRDGELFF. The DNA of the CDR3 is TGTGCCACTACAGGGGGCAGAGACGGGGAGCTGTTTTTT.

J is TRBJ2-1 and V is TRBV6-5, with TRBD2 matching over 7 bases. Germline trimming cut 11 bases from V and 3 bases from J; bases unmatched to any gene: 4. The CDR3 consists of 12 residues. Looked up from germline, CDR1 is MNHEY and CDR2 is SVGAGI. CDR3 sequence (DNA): TGTGCCTCCGGGGGGTACTACAATGAGCAGTTCTTC. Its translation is CASGGYYNEQFF.

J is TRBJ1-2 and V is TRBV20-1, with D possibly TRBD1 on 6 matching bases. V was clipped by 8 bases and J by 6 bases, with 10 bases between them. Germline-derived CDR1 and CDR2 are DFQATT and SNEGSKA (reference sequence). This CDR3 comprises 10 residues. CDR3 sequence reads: CSSEGDGYTF. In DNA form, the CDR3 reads TGCAGTTCAGAGGGGGATGGCTACACCTTC.